This T cell receptor beta chain was recovered during a study of early T cells in non-severe SARS-CoV-2 infection. As for the study in general: Alpha and beta chains were unpaired, from unsorted whole-blood bulk RNA. Broader study findings: Private and CD4 specificities were missed by VDJdb matching, skewed to anti-spike CD8.

A word on this clonotype: Antigen specificity is unknown.

Unique molecular identifiers were attached to individual cDNA molecules. Each CDR3 protein is one row after TCRdb ran MiXCR on the 5' RACE reads. The sample has under 65,000 distinct CDR3 sequences; less than 15% are singletons. This sequence was found in an adult who was a healthcare worker with PCR-confirmed SARS-CoV-2 infection or an uninfected control (not recorded which). The source material was whole blood, sampled at baseline.

The CDR3 DNA reads as TGTGCCAGCAGCCTACAGGGGGTCGGCTACACCTTC. Protein: CASSLQGVGYTF. The J gene is TRBJ1-2, the V gene TRBV5-4; 8 nucleotides agree with TRBD1. The CDR3 totals 12 residues. V lost 4 bases and J lost 8; bases outside the gene matches: 4. Germline V CDR1 and CDR2: SGHNT, YYREEE (reference sequence).